One and the same sample provided the 21 T cell receptor beta chains below, sequenced in a study of blood T cell repertoires in COVID-19. Profiled with immunoSEQ multiplex PCR; TCRdb holds only in-frame clones, not every one. The data show fewer than 350,000 clones, about nine tenths seen once. Input material: PBMCs or T cells enriched from blood (not recorded which). These receptors were collected from a man aged 55-75 years who had recovered from COVID-19.

The chain has TRBV5-4 and TRBJ1-4; D possibly corresponds to TRBD1 (5 bases). The CDR3 length is 15 residues. Germline CDR1 is SGHNT and CDR2 is YYREEE (reference sequence). Deletions cut 0 bases from V and 6 bases from J, with 12 bases between. Here the CDR3 reads CASSLGQGWDEKLFF. Here the CDR3 DNA reads TGTGCCAGCAGCTTGGGGCAGGGCTGGGATGAAAAACTGTTTTTT.

This sequence joins TRBV10-3 and TRBJ1-5; D not resolved. Deletions cut 4 bases from V and 6 bases from J, with 10 bases between. The CDR3 has 13 amino acids. CDR1 and CDR2 from the germline V gene are ENHRY and SYGVKD. The CDR3 region is CAISGEPGQPQHF. CDR3 nucleotides: TGTGCCATCAGTGGGGAGCCGGGTCAGCCCCAGCATTTT.

This clone was counted once. This rearrangement joins TRBV5-1 to TRBJ1-1, with a possible D match to TRBD1 (6 bases). This CDR3 is 16 amino acids long. Trimming removed 2 bases from V and 4 bases from J, with 18 bases in between. Per the germline V gene, CDR1 is SGHRS and CDR2 is YFSETQ. Here the CDR3 reads CASSFIGGGGGTEAFF. In nucleotides, the CDR3 is TGCGCCAGCAGCTTTATCGGGGGCGGGGGCGGCACTGAAGCTTTCTTT.

The chain links TRBV9 to TRBJ2-3; the D gene is possibly TRBD2 (5 bases). Per germline, CDR1 SGDLS and CDR2 YYNGEE. The ends were cut back, 6 bases at V and 2 bases at J, with 16 bases in the middle. The CDR3 contains 15 residues. The CDR3 DNA sequence: TGTGCCAGCATGCGGACTGGTTTAATCACAGATACGCAGTATTTT. Translating it yields CASMRTGLITDTQYF. Full variable domain (outside the CDR3, taken from reference TRBV9 and TRBJ2-3): DSGVTQTPKHLITATGQRVTLRCSPRSGDLSVYWYQQSLDQGLQFLIQYYNGEERAKGNILERFSAQQFPDLHSELNLSSLELGDSALYFCASMRTGLITDTQYFGPGTRLTVL.

The chain employs TRBV4-1 and TRBJ2-1; 8 bases align to TRBD2. This CDR3 has 16 residues. V was clipped by 3 bases and J by 8 bases; unmatched bases: 12. Germline V gene sequence: CDR1 MGHRA, CDR2 YSYEKL. The CDR3 DNA follows: TGCGCCAGCAGCCAGCTTGCGGGAGTGCGGGGGGATGAGCAGTTCTTC. The encoded protein is CASSQLAGVRGDEQFF.

The chain combines TRBV18 with TRBJ1-5; the match to TRBD1 covers 9 bases. The CDR3 length is 15 residues. V lost 6 bases, J lost 2 bases, and 5 bases stayed unmatched. Germline assignment: CDR1 KGHSH and CDR2 LQKENI. The CDR3 here is CASSAGTGRNQPQHF. The CDR3 bases are TGTGCCAGCTCGGCCGGGACAGGGCGCAATCAGCCCCAGCATTTT.

The V and J genes are TRBV4-1 and TRBJ1-5; 12 positions agree with TRBD1. CDR3 length: 19 amino acids. V shed 4 bases, J shed 0 bases, and the junction held 10 bases outside the gene matches. Germline-derived CDR1 and CDR2 are MGHRA and YSYEKL. CDR3 DNA sequence: TGCGCCAGCAGCCGTTCCCCGGGACAGGGGGCGAATAGCAATCAGCCCCAGCATTTT. It encodes CASSRSPGQGANSNQPQHF.

The chain is built from TRBV27 and TRBJ2-1; D may be TRBD1 (6 bases). This CDR3 spans 16 amino acids. Trimming left V 4 bases short and J 7 bases short, with 20 bases between. Germline loops: CDR1 MNHEY, CDR2 SMNVEV (reference sequence). CDR3 sequence reads: CASSWNRVNSGNEQFF. CDR3 DNA: TGTGCCAGCAGTTGGAACAGGGTAAACTCGGGGAATGAGCAGTTCTTC.

The V and J genes are TRBV6-2 or TRBV6-3 and TRBJ2-7; 7 positions agree with TRBD1. Germline V lookup: CDR1 MNHEY, CDR2 SVGEGT. The CDR3 contains 13 residues. J was trimmed by 3 bases and V by 7 bases; bases with no gene match: 6. The CDR3 DNA reads as TGTGCCAGCACCCCGGACAGGTACTACGAGCAGTACTTC. The encoded protein is CASTPDRYYEQYF.

The rearrangement joins TRBV2 to TRBJ2-7, with D uncertain. The CDR3 consists of 12 residues. Germline loops: CDR1 SNHLY, CDR2 FYNNEI. V dropped 6 bases and J dropped 3 bases, with 9 bases sitting between them. The CDR3 nucleotides read TGTGCCAGCAGCTTACTAAACTACGAGCAGTACTTC. Translated, it gives CASSLLNYEQYF.

V and J are TRBV7-9 and TRBJ2-7; 9 bases are shared with TRBD2. CDR3 size: 14 residues. V lost 5 bases to trimming and J lost 3 bases; unmatched junction nucleotides: 5. The germline CDR1 and CDR2 sequences are SEHNR and FQNEAQ (reference sequence). The CDR3 DNA reads as TGTGCCAGCAGCGCGGGACTAGCTAACTACGAGCAGTACTTC. Translated, it gives CASSAGLANYEQYF.

The chain employs TRBV29-1 and TRBJ1-1; tentatively, D is TRBD1 (5 bases). Trimming shortened V by 8 bases and J by 10 bases, and 17 bases separated the two germline ends. Germline V gives CDR1 SQVTM, CDR2 ANQGSEA. The CDR3 contains 11 residues. CDR3 in amino acids: CSLGQGVAAFF. The CDR3 coding sequence is TGCAGCCTGGGGCAGGGCGTTGCAGCTTTCTTT.

This clone was seen a single time. The chain employs TRBV5-6 and TRBJ2-5; 10 positions agree with TRBD2. CDR3 length equals 15 residues. Trimming at V came to 2 bases and at J to 1 base, leaving 2 bases not matched to a gene. Germline V gene lookup returns CDR1 SGHDT and CDR2 YYEEEE. The CDR3 is CASSFRTSGQETQYF. Here the CDR3 DNA reads TGTGCCAGCAGCTTCCGGACTAGCGGCCAAGAGACCCAGTACTTC.

The V call is TRBV9, the J call TRBJ2-1, with TRBD2 identical over 12 bases. Germline lookup yields CDR1 SGDLS and CDR2 YYNGEE. This CDR3 has 15 residues. Trimming cost V 3 bases and J 9 bases; bases outside gene matches: 7. Written as DNA, the CDR3 is TGTGCCAGCAGCGCCCGACTAGCGGGAGTATTTGAGCAGTTCTTC. It is translated as CASSARLAGVFEQFF.

This chain connects TRBV5-1 to TRBJ2-7, with 10 bases that match TRBD2. This CDR3 region has 16 residues. V shed 1 base, J shed 2 bases, and the junction held 6 bases outside the gene matches. Germline lookup yields CDR1 SGHRS and CDR2 YFSETQ. The CDR3 region has the DNA TGCGCCAGCAGCTTGAGGCTAGCGGGAGTGGCCTACGAGCAGTACTTC. Amino acid sequence: CASSLRLAGVAYEQYF.

This clone came up once. The chain recombines TRBV4-1 with TRBJ2-4; tentative D call: TRBD1 (6 bases). Between the trimmed V and J ends, which lost 1 base and 0 bases, there was a span of 19 bases. Germline CDR1 and CDR2: MGHRA and YSYEKL. The CDR3 covers 19 residues. CDR3 residues: CASSQATGPSALAKNIQYF. In DNA, the CDR3 is TGCGCCAGCAGCCAAGCCACAGGGCCGAGTGCCCTAGCCAAAAACATTCAGTACTTC.

The CDR3 protein is CASSAYPGTGRGDEKLFF. The CDR3 nucleotides read TGTGCCAGCAGTGCCTACCCCGGGACGGGGCGGGGGGATGAAAAACTGTTTTTT. This chain links TRBV25-1 with TRBJ1-4, with TRBD1 as a possible D gene (5 bases). CDR1 and CDR2 from the germline V gene are MGHDK and SYGVNS. This CDR3 is 18 amino acids long. V lost 4 bases and J 6 bases, leaving 24 bases between the germline ends. The entire variable domain, with the rest obtained from reference TRBV25-1 and TRBJ1-4, is as follows: EADIYQTPRYLVIGTGKKITLECSQTMGHDKMYWYQQDPGMELHLIHYSYGVNSTEKGDLSSESTVSRIRTEHFPLTLESARPSHTSQYLCASSAYPGTGRGDEKLFFGSGTQLSVL.

The chain joins TRBV28 to TRBJ2-7; TRBD1 agrees at 7 bases. This CDR3 region has 14 residues. Per the germline V gene, CDR1 is MDHEN and CDR2 is SYDVKM. The J segment lost 5 bases and the V segment lost 4 bases, leaving 8 bases of the junction unmatched. In nucleotides, the CDR3 is TGTGCCAGCAGTTCCCACTACAGGGGCCACGAGCAGTACTTC. Translated: CASSSHYRGHEQYF.

This rearrangement joins TRBV20-1 to TRBJ1-1; a possible D gene is TRBD1 (5 bases). Trimming left V 5 bases short and J 13 bases short, with 17 bases between. The CDR3 is made up of 11 amino acids. In germline, CDR1 is DFQATT, CDR2 SNEGSKA (reference sequence). CDR3 in DNA: TGCAGTGCTGGGGGGACTTTGGGAGGTTTCTTT. Its translation is CSAGGTLGGFF.

A note on this clone: This sample includes further DNA sequences coding for the same CDR3. In DNA, the CDR3 is TGTGCCAGCAGCCAAGGTAGGGGCAGGAAGACCCAGTACTTC. This sequence encodes CASSQGRGRKTQYF. V and J are TRBV3-1 (or the pseudogene TRBV3-2) and TRBJ2-5; a possible D gene is TRBD1 (5 bases). The V gene lost 1 base and the J gene lost 6 bases, with 12 bases spanning the gap. Germline CDR1 and CDR2: LGHDT and YNNKEL (reference sequence). The CDR3 totals 14 residues.

This clone was seen just once. The chain links TRBV6-2 or TRBV6-3 to TRBJ2-7, with a weak D call TRBD1 (6 bases). CDR1 is MNHEY and CDR2 is SVGEGT in the germline V gene. V was cut by 2 bases and J by 7 bases, with 15 bases left in between. The CDR3 runs to 14 residues. CDR3 DNA sequence: TGTGCCAGCAGTTACATAGGACAGATAGGGGAGCAGTACTTC. Its protein product is CASSYIGQIGEQYF.